This entry lists 30 T cell receptor beta chains sequenced from one sample in a study of a mutant IDH1 vaccine in newly diagnosed glioma. The protocol was immunoSEQ multiplex PCR, while the TCRdb copy is restricted to in-frame clones and leaves out a portion. There are 57,000 or so clones in the sample; approximately 80% occur only once, and about 3.8% lies in the top ten. As to time point: week 11, during vaccination. One vaccine dose held 300 ug of mutant IDH1 20-mer peptide and came with topical imiquimod. Their cognate antigens are unknown. Sample: PBMCs, taken from a glioma patient whose treatment included an IDH1 peptide vaccine. The origin of the receptors is a man younger than 40 with glioma.

The chain employs TRBV6-5 and TRBJ2-5; D might be TRBD1 or TRBD2, each matching 6 bases. Trimming shortened V by 0 bases and J by 1 base, and 9 bases separated the two germline ends. This CDR3 is 15 amino acids long. Germline V gene sequence: CDR1 MNHEY, CDR2 SVGAGI. The CDR3 is CASSYSWGAQETQYF. The CDR3 bases are TGTGCCAGCAGTTACTCCTGGGGGGCCCAAGAGACCCAGTACTTC.

The chain employs TRBV11-1 and TRBJ2-1, with D hard to call. CDR3 length: 13 amino acids. V was shortened by 2 bases and J by 4 bases, with 6 bases between the two germline ends. From germline, CDR1 is SGHAT and CDR2 FQDESV (reference sequence). The CDR3 sequence: CASSLMQYNEQFF. CDR3 nucleotides: TGTGCCAGCAGCTTAATGCAGTACAATGAGCAGTTCTTC.

V is TRBV10-3 and J is TRBJ1-2; no firm D call. This CDR3 region has 13 residues. Trimming shortened V by 8 bases and J by 5 bases, and 15 bases separated the two germline ends. Per the germline V gene, CDR1 is ENHRY and CDR2 is SYGVKD. CDR3 sequence reads: CAIRRTEIYGYTF. CDR3 sequence (DNA): TGTGCCATCCGCAGGACGGAGATTTATGGCTACACCTTC.

This chain links TRBV10-3 with TRBJ1-3; 8 positions agree with TRBD1. V lost 4 bases to trimming and J lost 0 bases; unmatched junction nucleotides: 11. Germline V gene lookup returns CDR1 ENHRY and CDR2 SYGVKD. This CDR3 contains 18 residues. DNA for the CDR3: TGTGCCATCAGTGCCCTTTGGACAGGGACCCCCTCTGGAAACACCATATATTTT. It yields the protein CAISALWTGTPSGNTIYF.

This chain connects TRBV9 to TRBJ2-7; 8 nucleotides align to TRBD2. Germline V CDR1 and CDR2: SGDLS, YYNGEE. V was pared by 4 bases and J by 2 bases, with 8 bases of the junction left unmatched. This CDR3 comprises 15 residues. CDR3 nucleotide sequence: TGTGCCAGCAGCCGGCAGACTAGCGCCACCTACGAGCAGTACTTC. Its protein is CASSRQTSATYEQYF.

The CDR3 protein is CASSRPAGGSTDTQYF. CDR3 bases: TGTGCCAGCAGCCGCCCAGCGGGGGGTAGCACAGATACGCAGTATTTT. V usage is TRBV7-2 and J usage is TRBJ2-3, with TRBD2 matching over 9 bases. CDR3 length: 16 residues. V shed 5 bases and J 0 bases; nucleotides not matched to a gene: 6. Germline V gene sequence: CDR1 SGHTA, CDR2 FQGNSA.

This clone was detected a few times. The V and J genes are TRBV5-1 and TRBJ1-1; D call uncertain. V was cut by 1 base and J by 0 bases, with 7 bases left in between. Looked up from germline, CDR1 is SGHRS and CDR2 is YFSETQ. The CDR3 runs 14 residues. CDR3 residues: CASSLHRMNTEAFF. The CDR3, as DNA: TGCGCCAGCAGCTTGCACAGAATGAACACTGAAGCTTTCTTT.

This chain joins TRBV7-3 and TRBJ2-1, with 7 bases identical to TRBD2. V gave up 4 bases and J gave up 7 bases; unmatched junction bases: 10. In germline, CDR1 is SGHTA, CDR2 FQGTGA. The CDR3 sequence is 15 residues long. The CDR3 protein is CASSSGTTAGNEQFF. CDR3 sequence (DNA): TGTGCCAGCAGCTCCGGGACTACAGCGGGGAATGAGCAGTTCTTC.

The rearrangement joins TRBV30 to TRBJ1-5, with D uncertain. CDR3 length: 13 amino acids. Per germline, CDR1 GTSNPN and CDR2 SVGIG (reference sequence). V was pared by 2 bases and J by 9 bases, with 14 bases between. The CDR3 sequence is CAWSPPGAAPQHF. CDR3 DNA sequence: TGTGCCTGGAGTCCCCCGGGAGCCGCGCCCCAGCATTTT.

The V gene is TRBV9, the J gene TRBJ1-1; D gene unclear. The CDR3 has 14 residues. Germline V gene sequence: CDR1 SGDLS, CDR2 YYNGEE. V lost 0 bases to trimming and J lost 4 bases, with 10 bases between them. CDR3 in DNA: TGTGCCAGCAGCGTAGGTCCAGGAGGCACTGAAGCTTTCTTT. As protein: CASSVGPGGTEAFF.

The chain couples TRBV27 to TRBJ2-5; D unclear. The length of the CDR3 is 14 residues. The germline CDR1 and CDR2 sequences are MNHEY and SMNVEV (reference sequence). With 0 bases removed from V and 2 bases from J, the gap between germline ends came to 7 bases. The CDR3 loop is CASSLSWLQETQYF. As DNA, the CDR3 is TGTGCCAGCAGTTTATCTTGGTTACAAGAGACCCAGTACTTC.

The CDR3 sequence: CASSLPGREVADTQYF. The CDR3 DNA follows: TGTGCCAGCAGTTTACCCGGGCGGGAGGTCGCAGATACGCAGTATTTT. The rearrangement joins TRBV28 to TRBJ2-3; 8 bases align to TRBD2. Germline loops: CDR1 MDHEN, CDR2 SYDVKM. Losses at the gene ends were 2 bases for V and 4 bases for J; bases not matched to a gene: 8. This CDR3 has 16 residues.

This clone was recorded once. This chain uses TRBV11-3 with TRBJ2-5, with TRBD2 as a possible D gene (6 bases). Trimming pared 5 bases from V and 4 bases from J, leaving 8 bases between. CDR1 is SGHNT, CDR2 YENEEA, per germline. This CDR3 contains 12 residues. The CDR3 sequence: CASSRLGETQYF. The CDR3 region has the DNA TGTGCCAGCAGCCGACTAGGAGAGACCCAGTACTTC.

This clone was seen a handful of times. The chain is built from TRBV7-3 and TRBJ1-5; maybe TRBD1 (6 bases). This CDR3 has 13 residues. Germline CDR1 SGHTA, CDR2 FQGTGA. With 3 bases removed from V and 7 bases from J, the gap between germline ends came to 10 bases. Here the CDR3 reads CASSLRGGQPQHF. The CDR3 bases are TGTGCCAGCAGCTTGCGCGGGGGCCAGCCCCAGCATTTT. The whole variable domain, filled in from reference TRBV7-3 and TRBJ1-5, reads GAGVSQTPSNKVTEKGKYVELRCDPISGHTALYWYRQSLGQGPEFLIYFQGTGAADDSGLPNDRFFAVRPEGSVSTLKIQRTERGDSAVYLCASSLRGGQPQHFGDGTRLSIL.

This clone is a singleton in its sample. The chain links TRBV7-2 to TRBJ1-5, with D possibly matching TRBD1 (6 bases). CDR1 and CDR2 (germline): SGHTA, FQGNSA. This CDR3 contains 13 residues. V lost 4 bases and J lost 5, with 9 bases in between. This CDR3 reads CASSYHRDQPQHF. The CDR3 region has the DNA TGTGCCAGCAGCTACCACAGGGATCAGCCCCAGCATTTT.

The CDR3 reads CASSLTGGGNTEAFF. The CDR3 coding sequence is TGTGCCAGCTCACTGACTGGGGGAGGTAACACTGAAGCTTTCTTT. The chain recombines TRBV18 with TRBJ1-1; D is possibly TRBD1 (5 bases). There are 15 residues in the CDR3. The germline V gene has CDR1 KGHSH and CDR2 LQKENI. V was shortened by 4 bases and J by 2 bases, with 14 bases between the two germline ends. Drawing the rest from reference TRBV18 and TRBJ1-1, the complete variable domain is NAGVMQNPRHLVRRRGQEARLRCSPMKGHSHVYWYRQLPEEGLKFMVYLQKENIIDESGMPKERFSAEFPKEGPSILRIQQVVRGDSAAYFCASSLTGGGNTEAFFGQGTRLTVV.

V usage is TRBV9 and J usage is TRBJ1-2; possibly TRBD1 for D (5 bases). Germline V gene lookup returns CDR1 SGDLS and CDR2 YYNGEE. The CDR3 totals 17 residues. V gave up 7 bases and J gave up 6 bases, with 28 bases separating them. CDR3 sequence: CASSTLRGGIALNGYTF. CDR3 bases: TGTGCCAGCTCCACCCTTCGCGGGGGGATCGCCCTCAATGGCTACACCTTC.

This chain joins TRBV6-1 and TRBJ2-1; 9 bases align to TRBD2. Looked up from germline, CDR1 is MNHNS and CDR2 is SASEGT. The CDR3 is made up of 15 amino acids. Trimming removed 1 base from V and 7 bases from J; junction bases left unmatched: 5. CDR3 region: CASSEVGLAGNEQFF. In DNA, the CDR3 is TGTGCCAGCAGTGAAGTAGGCCTAGCGGGAAATGAGCAGTTCTTC.

The rearrangement links TRBV7-9 to TRBJ2-1; D remains unclear. Germline V gene sequence: CDR1 SEHNR, CDR2 FQNEAQ (reference sequence). This CDR3 comprises 14 residues. V lost 5 bases, J lost 6 bases, and 14 bases lay in between. The DNA for the CDR3 is TGTGCCAGCAGCCCTAGAAACCCGATCAATGAGCAGTTCTTC. It translates to CASSPRNPINEQFF.

The count of this clone is one. The CDR3 here is CASNTGGAPQHF. Written as DNA, the CDR3 is TGTGCCAGCAACACAGGAGGTGCGCCCCAGCATTTT. This chain connects TRBV28 to TRBJ1-5, with D tentatively TRBD1 (5 bases). The CDR3 is 12 amino acids. Trimming took off 7 bases at V and 9 bases at J, with 13 bases between the two ends. Germline lookup yields CDR1 MDHEN and CDR2 SYDVKM.

The V and J genes are TRBV5-6 and TRBJ2-1, with D tentatively TRBD1 (5 bases). The V and J ends lost 4 bases and 8 bases respectively, with 19 bases between them. From germline, CDR1 is SGHDT and CDR2 YYEEEE. The CDR3 covers 15 residues. As DNA, the CDR3 is TGTGCCAGCAGCAGTCCCAGGGTCACTCTAGATGAGCAGTTCTTC. Amino acids: CASSSPRVTLDEQFF.

This clone is deemed medium-sized (0.01 to 0.1%). The CDR3 DNA follows: TGTGCCAGCAAGACTAGCGGGAGATGGGGAGGTGAGACCTACGAGCAGTACTTC. This translates into CASKTSGRWGGETYEQYF. The chain recombines TRBV2 with TRBJ2-7; 12 nucleotides line up with TRBD2. After removal of 7 bases from V and 2 bases from J, the junction contained 15 bases not matched to a gene. The CDR3 runs 18 residues. The germline V gene encodes CDR1 SNHLY and CDR2 FYNNEI.

The chain couples TRBV6-1 to TRBJ1-5; 8 bases match TRBD1. J lost 2 bases, V lost 8 bases, and 2 bases had no gene match. The CDR3 extends over 13 amino acids. Looked up from germline, CDR1 is MNHNS and CDR2 is SASEGT. CDR3 coding DNA: TGTGCCAGCGACAGGGGCGGCAATCAGCCCCAGCATTTT. Translation: CASDRGGNQPQHF.

V usage is TRBV7-9 and J usage is TRBJ2-3, with a weak D call TRBD2 (6 bases). CDR1 and CDR2 (germline): SEHNR, FQNEAQ (reference sequence). The ends were cut back, 4 bases at V and 0 bases at J, with 20 bases in the middle. This CDR3 is built from 18 residues. CDR3 DNA: TGTGCCAGCAGCTACGCCCTGCTCCTAGGGACTAGCACAGATACGCAGTATTTT. This gives the protein CASSYALLLGTSTDTQYF.

CDR3 amino acids: CASSPVGGANVLTF. In DNA form, the CDR3 reads TGTGCCAGCAGCCCTGTTGGAGGGGCCAACGTCCTGACTTTC. This rearrangement joins TRBV7-9 to TRBJ2-6; D is undetermined. Germline CDR1 is SEHNR and CDR2 is FQNEAQ (reference sequence). There are 14 residues in the CDR3. The germline V and J ends were trimmed by 5 bases and 4 bases, with 9 bases remaining between them.

The V call is TRBV9, the J call TRBJ2-2; 7 nucleotides line up with TRBD1. The CDR3 extends over 16 amino acids. The V gene's germline CDR1 is SGDLS and CDR2 YYNGEE. After removal of 4 bases from V and 3 bases from J, the junction contained 9 bases not matched to a gene. The CDR3 here is CASSQGVGTDTGELFF. The CDR3 DNA follows: TGTGCCAGCAGCCAGGGGGTTGGGACAGACACCGGGGAGCTGTTTTTT.

V gene TRBV28 combines with J gene TRBJ2-5, with no clear D. V was trimmed by 4 bases and J by 9 bases, leaving 9 bases between them. CDR1 and CDR2 (germline): MDHEN, SYDVKM. This CDR3 contains 11 residues. DNA of the CDR3: TGTGCCAGCAGTTCCATGGTGGCCCAGTACTTC. Protein sequence: CASSSMVAQYF.

The chain carries TRBV5-1 and TRBJ1-2, with D possibly being TRBD1 (5 bases). The V gene lost 0 bases and the J gene lost 3 bases, with 12 bases spanning the gap. The CDR3 is 15 residues long. CDR1 is SGHRS and CDR2 is YFSETQ in the germline V gene. This CDR3 is CASSLDGTGDYGYTF. In nucleotides, the CDR3 is TGCGCCAGCAGCTTGGATGGTACGGGGGACTATGGCTACACCTTC.

The chain carries TRBV28 and TRBJ2-1; the match to TRBD2 covers 10 bases. The CDR3 has 17 residues. V was pared by 5 bases and J by 0 bases, with 7 bases of the junction left unmatched. Per germline, CDR1 MDHEN and CDR2 SYDVKM. The CDR3 DNA reads TGTGCCAGCAGTGGACTAGCGGCGTCCAGCTCCTACAATGAGCAGTTCTTC. This encodes CASSGLAASSSYNEQFF.

This sequence joins TRBV7-3 and TRBJ1-1, with 7 bases identical to TRBD1. J lost 5 bases, V lost 5 bases, and 5 bases had no gene match. The CDR3 is 13 residues long. CDR1 is SGHTA, CDR2 FQGTGA, per germline. The CDR3 reads CASSIRQGTEAFF. The CDR3 DNA follows: TGTGCCAGCAGCATCCGACAGGGAACTGAAGCTTTCTTT.